One and the same sample provided the 2 T cell receptor beta chains below, sequenced in a study of blood T cell repertoires in COVID-19. TCRdb's table, derived via immunoSEQ multiplex PCR, lists solely in-frame clones and lacks some. Among approximately 170,000 clones listed, approximately 83% were seen once. The sequencing input was peripheral blood. Receptors originate from a woman older than 75 with acute or convalescent COVID-19.

This chain uses TRBV3-1 (or the pseudogene TRBV3-2) with TRBJ2-3; the D gene is possibly TRBD1 (5 bases). There are 16 residues in the CDR3. Deletions cut 4 bases from V and 4 bases from J, with 18 bases between. CDR1 is LGHDT, CDR2 YNNKEL, per germline (reference sequence). CDR3 amino acids: CASSPWSQGAADTQYF. CDR3 coding DNA: TGTGCCAGCAGCCCATGGTCACAAGGGGCGGCAGATACGCAGTATTTT.

The chain is built from TRBV7-6 and TRBJ1-1; 9 positions match TRBD1. The V and J ends lost 4 bases and 9 bases, in that order; junction bases with no gene match: 6. CDR3 size: 13 residues. Germline V lookup: CDR1 SGHVS, CDR2 FNYEAQ. In nucleotides, the CDR3 is TGTGCCAGCAGCTCTTTACAGGGGGCTAAAGCTTTCTTT. This codes for CASSSLQGAKAFF.